The 19 T cell receptor beta chains listed next were all sequenced from one sample in a study of early T cells in non-severe SARS-CoV-2 infection. TCRdb processed the 5' RACE reads anew with MiXCR; each CDR3 protein has one entry. The sample has 70,000 to 85,000 distinct CDR3 sequences, approximately 5% seen once. The input for sequencing was whole blood, taken at baseline. The receptor set was obtained from an adult who was a healthcare worker with PCR-confirmed SARS-CoV-2 infection or an uninfected control (not recorded which).

This clonotype was counted only a few times. CDR3 protein: CASSGAGTVREQYF. In DNA form, the CDR3 reads TGTGCCAGCAGCGGAGCTGGGACAGTAAGGGAGCAGTACTTC. This chain uses TRBV7-9 with TRBJ2-7; 7 nucleotides agree with TRBD1. This CDR3 spans 14 amino acids. Germline V gene lookup returns CDR1 SEHNR and CDR2 FQNEAQ (reference sequence). Trimming took 5 bases from V and 7 from J; bases not matched to a gene: 11. The complete variable domain, with remaining parts taken from reference TRBV7-9 and TRBJ2-7, reads DTGVSQNPRHKITKRGQNVTFRCDPISEHNRLYWYRQTLGQGPEFLTYFQNEAQLEKSRLLSDRFSAERPKGSFSTLEIQRTEQGDSAMYLCASSGAGTVREQYFGPGTRLTVT.

This clonotype has ten or more counts. V and J are TRBV24-1 and TRBJ2-1, with D maybe TRBD2 (6 bases). The CDR3 totals 15 residues. CDR1 is KGHDR, CDR2 SFDVKD, per germline. V lost 3 bases and J lost 9, with 17 bases in between. CDR3 DNA sequence: TGTGCCACCAGTGATCGGGGGTTGGGGACCGGTGAGCAGTTCTTC. Translating it yields CATSDRGLGTGEQFF.

This clonotype was observed a handful of times. The chain links TRBV12-3 or TRBV12-4 to TRBJ2-1; 10 bases align to TRBD2. V lost 5 bases, J lost 9 bases, and 7 bases stayed unmatched. The CDR3 has 14 amino acids. The CDR3 sequence is CASSRTSGGGEQFF. CDR3 DNA: TGTGCCAGCAGTAGGACTAGCGGAGGGGGTGAGCAGTTCTTC.

This clonotype was picked up many times. The V gene is TRBV28, the J gene TRBJ2-3; TRBD2 matches 14 bases. From germline, CDR1 is MDHEN and CDR2 SYDVKM. V lost 6 bases, J lost 6 bases, and 5 bases stayed unmatched. The CDR3 has 15 amino acids. CDR3 residues: CASSGLAGGSDTQYF. The CDR3 nucleotides read TGTGCCAGCAGCGGACTAGCGGGAGGAAGCGATACGCAGTATTTT.

This clonotype was detected ten times or more. This chain uses TRBV7-2 with TRBJ2-1, with 10 nucleotides matching TRBD2. Trimming took 5 bases from V and 8 from J; bases not matched to a gene: 9. The germline V gene encodes CDR1 SGHTA and CDR2 FQGNSA. The CDR3 has 15 residues. CDR3 residues: CASSARLAGPDEQFF. DNA for the CDR3: TGTGCCAGCAGCGCCCGACTAGCGGGTCCTGATGAGCAGTTCTTC.

The chain uses TRBV29-1 and TRBJ2-7; 9 bases line up with TRBD1. CDR1 is SQVTM and CDR2 is ANQGSEA in the germline V gene. The CDR3 totals 15 residues. The V gene end was trimmed by 0 bases and the J gene end by 6 bases; junction bases not matched to a gene: 9. In nucleotides, the CDR3 is TGCAGCGTTGAAGATCTTAGGACAGGGGTACCCGAGCAGTACTTC. This gives the protein CSVEDLRTGVPEQYF.

This clonotype appeared many times. The genes are TRBV7-2 and TRBJ1-4; D unresolved. Germline V gene data show CDR1 as SGHTA and CDR2 as FQGNSA. The CDR3 contains 15 residues. Trimming stripped 5 bases from V and 4 bases from J, with 14 bases between. In DNA, the CDR3 is TGTGCCAGCAGCCATAGACGGAATCATAATGAAAAACTGTTTTTT. Its protein product is CASSHRRNHNEKLFF.

This clonotype was seen ten or more times. This chain joins TRBV20-1 and TRBJ2-3; possibly TRBD2 for D (6 bases). Germline assignment: CDR1 DFQATT and CDR2 SNEGSKA (reference sequence). This CDR3 region has 16 residues. V was clipped by 2 bases and J by 0 bases, with 15 bases between them. CDR3 loop: CSARNRAGLSTDTQYF. The DNA for the CDR3 is TGCAGTGCTAGAAACCGCGCAGGACTAAGCACAGATACGCAGTATTTT.

This clonotype was found many times. The J gene is TRBJ2-5, the V gene TRBV20-1; maybe TRBD2 (7 bases). The V gene lost 7 bases and the J gene lost 4 bases, with 13 bases spanning the gap. The CDR3 spans 12 residues. The germline V gene encodes CDR1 DFQATT and CDR2 SNEGSKA (reference sequence). CDR3 in DNA: TGCAGTGTGGGGGGGCTTGGAGAGACCCAGTACTTC. Protein sequence: CSVGGLGETQYF.

This clonotype was seen many times. V and J are TRBV4-1 and TRBJ2-1; TRBD2 agrees at 11 bases. Germline V CDR1 and CDR2: MGHRA, YSYEKL. The CDR3 consists of 14 residues. Trimming removed 4 bases from V and 6 bases from J; junction bases left unmatched: 2. In DNA, the CDR3 is TGCGCCAGCAGCCCAGGGACTAGCGGCAATGAGCAGTTCTTC. Residues: CASSPGTSGNEQFF.

This clonotype was found a few times. The chain combines TRBV10-2 with TRBJ2-3; 8 nucleotides agree with TRBD2. V dropped 0 bases and J dropped 3; count of bases not matched to a gene: 5. This CDR3 spans 16 amino acids. Looked up from germline, CDR1 is WSHSY and CDR2 is SAAADI. This chain's CDR3 is CASSESAGVGTDTQYF. The CDR3 bases are TGCGCCAGCAGTGAGTCAGCGGGAGTGGGGACAGATACGCAGTATTTT.

This clonotype appeared many times. This rearrangement joins TRBV27 to TRBJ1-2; D remains ambiguous. CDR1 and CDR2 (germline): MNHEY, SMNVEV (reference sequence). The germline V and J ends were trimmed by 0 bases and 1 base, with 6 bases remaining between them. The CDR3 runs to 14 residues. The CDR3 is CASSLSPINYGYTF. The DNA for the CDR3 is TGTGCCAGCAGTTTATCGCCGATTAACTATGGCTACACCTTC.

This clonotype was detected many times. The chain carries TRBV7-7 and TRBJ2-2; TRBD1 is a possible D gene (6 bases). V lost 0 bases and J lost 5, with 16 bases in between. Per the germline V gene, CDR1 is SSHAT and CDR2 is FNYEAQ (reference sequence). This CDR3 is 17 amino acids long. CDR3 in amino acids: CASSLAVGRGATGELFF. The CDR3 coding sequence is TGTGCCAGCAGCTTAGCGGTAGGCAGGGGAGCAACCGGGGAGCTGTTTTTT. Full variable domain (missing parts from reference TRBV7-7 and TRBJ2-2): GAGVSQSPRYKVTKRGQDVTLRCDPISSHATLYWYQQALGQGPEFLTYFNYEAQPDKSGLPSDRFSAERPEGSISTLTIQRTEQRDSAMYRCASSLAVGRGATGELFFGEGSRLTVL.

The table lists this clonotype with many counts. The V call is TRBV1, the J call TRBJ1-2; no check of the table's D call, TRBD1, against the DNA was made. TRBV1 is termed a pseudogene. This CDR3 spans 14 amino acids. The CDR3 DNA follows: TGCACCAGCAGCCAGTCAGGGGGCGGCTATGGCTACACCTTC. Protein product: CTSSQSGGGYGYTF.

This chain links TRBV29-1 with TRBJ1-1; 8 nucleotides match TRBD1. The CDR3 totals 13 residues. From germline, CDR1 is SQVTM and CDR2 ANQGSEA. V was clipped by 6 bases and J by 7 bases; unmatched bases: 10. The CDR3 region is CSVGQGVAGEAFF. In nucleotides, the CDR3 is TGCAGCGTAGGACAGGGTGTTGCGGGTGAAGCTTTCTTT.

This clonotype was seen only a few times. The CDR3 coding sequence is TGTGCCAGCAGTTTAGCGGGGGCAACCGGGGAGCTGTTTTTT. As protein: CASSLAGATGELFF. The rearrangement uses TRBV12-3 or TRBV12-4 and TRBJ2-2; a possible D gene is TRBD1 (6 bases). The CDR3 sequence is 14 residues long. Trimming took 0 bases from V and 5 from J, leaving 7 bases between them.

This clonotype was picked up many times. The chain is built from TRBV11-2 and TRBJ2-1; possibly TRBD2 for D (6 bases). The CDR3 totals 16 residues. Germline lookup yields CDR1 SGHAT and CDR2 FQNNGV. Trimming took off 6 bases at V and 7 bases at J, with 22 bases between the two ends. CDR3 nucleotides: TGTGCCAGCAGAACCCTCACCCGGGACTCCGAGAATGAGCAGTTCTTC. Translating it yields CASRTLTRDSENEQFF. Full variable domain (remainder filled in from reference TRBV11-2 and TRBJ2-1): EAGVAQSPRYKIIEKRQSVAFWCNPISGHATLYWYQQILGQGPKLLIQFQNNGVVDDSQLPKDRFSAERLKGVDSTLKIQPAKLEDSAVYLCASRTLTRDSENEQFFGPGTRLTVL.

This clonotype was observed many times. The rearrangement joins TRBV18 to TRBJ2-1; D is possibly TRBD1 or TRBD2 (5 bases each). This CDR3 is 16 amino acids long. The V gene's germline CDR1 is KGHSH and CDR2 LQKENI. V lost 1 base, J lost 0 bases, and 10 bases lay in between. The chain's CDR3 is CASSPREGSSYNEQFF. The CDR3 DNA follows: TGTGCCAGCTCACCACGCGAGGGGAGCTCCTACAATGAGCAGTTCTTC.

A few counts support this clonotype. This chain joins TRBV6-6 and TRBJ2-7; D is unclear. CDR1 is MNHNY and CDR2 is SVGAGI in the germline V gene (reference sequence). The CDR3 extends over 12 amino acids. Trimming removed 8 bases from V and 3 bases from J, with 11 bases in between. The CDR3: CASAHGVYEQYF. Written as DNA, the CDR3 is TGTGCCAGCGCTCATGGAGTCTACGAGCAGTACTTC.